The rows below give T cell receptor beta chains drawn from one sample of a study of shared clonotypes between healthy human individuals. The method was immunoSEQ multiplex PCR; TCRdb's version includes in-frame clones alone and lacks a portion of them. The sample includes around 2.1 million clones, approximately 96% of them seen just once. The source material was naive CD4+ T cells sorted from blood. These receptors originate from a man between 18 and 35 years old in good health. The CDR3 runs from the conserved cysteine through the conserved F or W. A D gene is named only where the DNA matches it firmly. Where a row states a size, it is once, few, many or the class of an expanded clone; other rows omit it.

>TRBJ1-2|.|13|.|TRBV6-4
CASSDSGGYGYTF
TGTGCCAGCAGTGACTCGGGAGGCTATGGCTACACCTTC
>TRBJ1-2|TRBD1|16|.|TRBV19
CASTTTGTGTTRSYTF
TGTGCCAGTACTACAACCGGGACAGGGACCACACGCAGCTACACCTTC
>TRBJ1-1|TRBD1|13|.|TRBV30
CAWSEGAWTEAFF
TGTGCCTGGAGTGAGGGGGCTTGGACTGAAGCTTTCTTT
>TRBJ1-2|.|15|.|TRBV6-5
CASSRGQKANYGYTF
TGTGCCAGCAGTCGTGGACAGAAAGCTAACTATGGCTACACCTTC
>TRBJ2-7|.|11|.|TRBV21-1
CASSRPYEQYF
TGTGCCAGCAGCAGGCCCTACGAGCAGTACTTC
>TRBJ2-7|.|12|.|TRBV5-4
CASSLVGFEQYF
TGTGCCAGCAGCTTGGTTGGTTTCGAGCAGTACTTC
>TRBJ1-1|TRBD1|15|.|TRBV30
CAWTSVSTGGGEAFF
TGTGCCTGGACCAGTGTTAGCACAGGGGGGGGTGAAGCTTTCTTT
>TRBJ1-1|.|12|once|TRBV11-3
CASSLGGRAAFF
TGTGCCAGCAGCTTAGGGGGAAGGGCGGCTTTCTTT
>TRBJ2-5|.|14|.|TRBV29-1
CSVEGKGGQETQYF
TGCAGCGTTGAGGGGAAGGGGGGTCAAGAGACCCAGTACTTC
>TRBJ2-7|.|16|.|TRBV5-1
CASRRTGTGLIGEQYF
TGCGCCAGCAGAAGGACCGGGACGGGGCTTATTGGCGAGCAGTACTTC
>TRBJ2-2|.|17|.|TRBV5-1
CASEDFRTGVQSGELFF
TGCGCCAGCGAAGATTTTAGGACGGGAGTTCAGTCCGGGGAGCTGTTTTTT
>TRBJ2-5|TRBD1|14|.|TRBV7-7
CASSLGTGQETQYF
TGTGCTAGCAGCTTAGGGACAGGACAAGAGACCCAGTACTTC
>TRBJ1-1|.|14|.|TRBV12-5
CASGGPGMNTEAFF
TGTGCTAGTGGAGGGCCAGGGATGAACACTGAAGCTTTCTTT
>TRBJ1-2|.|13|.|TRBV6-1
CASSTREGYGYTF
TGTGCCAGCAGTACCAGGGAGGGTTATGGCTACACCTTC
>TRBJ2-1|TRBD2|15|.|TRBV5-1
CASSPLAESYNEQFF
TGCGCCAGCAGCCCACTAGCGGAAAGCTACAATGAGCAGTTCTTC
>TRBJ1-2|.|13|.|TRBV28
CASSFAANYGYTF
TGTGCCAGCAGTTTCGCAGCCAACTATGGCTACACCTTC
>TRBJ1-1|TRBD1|16|.|TRBV5-1
CASSLLVDRENTEAFF
TGCGCCAGCAGCTTGCTTGTGGACAGGGAGAACACTGAAGCTTTCTTT
>TRBJ2-7|TRBD2|15|once|TRBV5-6
CASSSSSGSIYEQYF
TGTGCCAGCAGCTCTTCTAGCGGGAGTATCTACGAGCAGTACTTC
>TRBJ1-2|TRBD1|12|.|TRBV2
CASSLTGGSYTF
TGTGCCAGCAGTTTGACAGGGGGGAGCTACACCTTC
>TRBJ1-3|.|17|once|TRBV18
CASSPRGDLSSGNTIYF
TGTGCCAGCTCACCACGGGGGGACCTTAGCTCTGGAAACACCATATATTTT
>TRBJ1-6|.|13|.|TRBV6-5
CASSYKARSPLHF
TGTGCCAGCAGTTACAAGGCAAGATCACCCCTCCACTTT
>TRBJ1-4|.|15|.|TRBV5-1
CASSLVGGPGEKLFF
TGCGCCAGCAGCTTGGTCGGGGGGCCTGGTGAAAAACTGTTTTTT
>TRBJ1-3|TRBD1|15|.|TRBV19
CASSTRQGAGNTIYF
TGTGCCAGTAGTACCCGACAGGGTGCGGGAAACACCATATATTTT
>TRBJ1-2|.|15|.|TRBV27
CASSLSEVGTYGYTF
TGTGCCAGCAGTTTATCTGAGGTCGGAACCTATGGCTACACCTTC
>TRBJ2-2|.|14|.|TRBV10-3
CAISESGEPGELFF
TGTGCCATCAGTGAGTCCGGGGAACCCGGGGAGCTGTTTTTT
>TRBJ2-7|TRBD1|14|once|TRBV5-1
CASTPQGAVGEQYF
TGCGCCAGCACCCCGCAGGGGGCGGTAGGCGAGCAGTACTTC
>TRBJ2-7|.|14|once|TRBV5-1
CASSFGTALFEQYF
TGCGCCAGCAGCTTCGGGACCGCGCTCTTCGAGCAGTACTTC
>TRBJ2-7|TRBD1|15|.|TRBV5-1
CASSLGDSPPYEQYF
TGCGCCAGCAGCTTGGGGGACAGCCCACCCTACGAGCAGTACTTC
>TRBJ2-7|.|8|once|TRBV15
CATSRDFF
TGTGCCACCAGCAGAGATTTCTTC
>TRBJ2-4|TRBD1|13|.|TRBV2
CASTTGQGNIQYF
TGTGCCAGCACCACGGGACAGGGGAACATTCAGTACTTC
>TRBJ1-2|.|14|.|TRBV7-9
CASSSDKSNYGYTF
TGTGCCAGCAGCTCCGACAAGTCTAACTATGGCTACACCTTC
>TRBJ2-1|.|11|.|TRBV9
CASSVGGEQFF
TGTGCCAGCAGCGTAGGGGGTGAGCAGTTCTTC
>TRBJ2-6|TRBD1|16|.|TRBV5-1
CASSRDRGSGANVLTF
TGCGCCAGCAGCCGGGACAGGGGCTCTGGGGCCAACGTCCTGACTTTC
>TRBJ2-7|.|13|.|TRBV19
CASSIAGQYEQYF
TGTGCCAGTAGTATAGCAGGGCAGTACGAGCAGTACTTC
>TRBJ2-1|.|18|.|TRBV4-1
CASSHLLKKGRVYNEQFF
TGCGCCAGCAGCCATCTACTAAAGAAGGGAAGGGTTTACAATGAGCAGTTCTTC
>TRBJ2-3|.|14|.|TRBV19
CASSIAGAQDTQYF
TGTGCCAGTAGTATCGCGGGGGCACAAGATACGCAGTATTTT
>TRBJ1-1|.|15|.|TRBV11-2
CASSPGGKPNTEAFF
TGTGCCAGCAGCCCAGGAGGCAAACCGAACACTGAAGCTTTCTTT
>TRBJ1-3|.|14|.|TRBV6-5
CASSYGTPGNTIYF
TGTGCCAGCAGTTACGGGACACCGGGAAACACCATATATTTT
>TRBJ2-7|TRBD1|15|.|TRBV27
CASSLIGQGSYEQYF
TGTGCCAGCAGTTTAATAGGACAGGGCTCCTACGAGCAGTACTTC
>TRBJ1-5|.|16|once|TRBV7-2
CASSLDAVTLNQPQHF
TGTGCCAGCAGCTTAGATGCGGTAACTTTGAATCAGCCCCAGCATTTT
>TRBJ2-7|TRBD2|16|.|TRBV5-1
CASSLGSSGSSYEQYF
TGCGCCAGCAGCTTGGGGTCTAGCGGGAGCTCCTACGAGCAGTACTTC
>TRBJ2-2|.|12|once|TRBV6-5
CASSYGPGELFF
TGTGCCAGCAGTTATGGACCCGGGGAGCTGTTTTTT
>TRBJ1-1|TRBD1|13|.|TRBV2
CASTVQGATEAFF
TGTGCCAGCACGGTACAGGGGGCGACTGAAGCTTTCTTT
>TRBJ1-4|TRBD1|16|.|TRBV7-2
CASSLIKGTVNEKLFF
TGTGCCAGCAGCTTAATCAAAGGGACAGTAAATGAAAAACTGTTTTTT
>TRBJ2-7|.|15|.|TRBV4-1
CASSQFAGVRYEQYF
TGCGCCAGCAGCCAGTTCGCAGGGGTCCGCTACGAGCAGTACTTC
>TRBJ1-1|.|13|.|TRBV6-1
CASRLDTITEAFF
TGTGCCAGCAGGCTAGATACAATCACTGAAGCTTTCTTT
>TRBJ2-7|TRBD1|15|.|TRBV6-5
CASRRNRDRGGEQYF
TGTGCCAGCAGGCGCAACCGGGACAGGGGCGGGGAGCAGTACTTC
>TRBJ2-7|TRBD2|15|.|TRBV5-1
CASSSQSGGAYEQYF
TGCGCCAGCAGCTCACAAAGCGGGGGGGCCTACGAGCAGTACTTC
>TRBJ2-7|.|16|.|TRBV18
CASSPNVATVTYEQYF
TGTGCCAGCTCACCAAATGTTGCAACAGTCACCTACGAGCAGTACTTC
>TRBJ2-5|.|16|.|TRBV4-3
CASSQDLRLEGETQYF
TGCGCCAGCAGCCAAGATCTGAGACTGGAGGGAGAGACCCAGTACTTC
>TRBJ2-5|TRBD2|16|.|TRBV30
CAWSAGTSGAWETQYF
TGTGCCTGGAGTGCTGGGACTAGCGGGGCGTGGGAGACCCAGTACTTC
>TRBJ2-7|.|16|.|TRBV21-1
CASSPRVEQVFHEQYF
TGTGCCAGCAGCCCCCGAGTTGAGCAAGTTTTCCACGAGCAGTACTTC
>TRBJ2-1|TRBD2|16|.|TRBV6-5
CASSYSSGGNGNEQFF
TGTGCCAGCAGTTACTCGAGCGGGGGGAATGGGAATGAGCAGTTCTTC
>TRBJ1-5|.|13|.|TRBV19
CASSVIRNQPQHF
TGTGCCAGTAGTGTAATCAGGAATCAGCCCCAGCATTTT